This TCR beta chain was recovered during a study of blood T cell repertoires in COVID-19. Study information: PBMCs, B-cell-depleted T cells, or T cells provided the cDNA or gDNA that made up the material.

In the original analysis: Amplification with reference gene primers provided the estimates of nucleated cell counts. Measured with immunoSEQ multiplex PCR; TCRdb has only the in-frame clones, and not every one. That table gives V, J and clone size, and the DNA gave D and trimming. The sample gives 210,000 or so clones, about 86% of which show up once; around 1.4% is in the top ten. This clone was recorded a few times. The length of the CDR3 is 18 residues. The germline V gene encodes CDR1 LGHNA and CDR2 YNFKEQ. Trimming cost V 1 base and J 6 bases, with 21 bases left between them. This chain joins TRBV4-2 and TRBJ2-2, with D maybe TRBD2 (5 bases). The material sequenced was peripheral blood. This TCR derives from a man aged 18 to 35 with active or convalescent COVID-19. This CDR3 reads CASSQVGRGGSAAGELFF. In nucleotides, the CDR3 is TGTGCCAGCAGCCAAGTAGGGCGAGGCGGGTCTGCCGCCGGGGAGCTGTTTTTT.